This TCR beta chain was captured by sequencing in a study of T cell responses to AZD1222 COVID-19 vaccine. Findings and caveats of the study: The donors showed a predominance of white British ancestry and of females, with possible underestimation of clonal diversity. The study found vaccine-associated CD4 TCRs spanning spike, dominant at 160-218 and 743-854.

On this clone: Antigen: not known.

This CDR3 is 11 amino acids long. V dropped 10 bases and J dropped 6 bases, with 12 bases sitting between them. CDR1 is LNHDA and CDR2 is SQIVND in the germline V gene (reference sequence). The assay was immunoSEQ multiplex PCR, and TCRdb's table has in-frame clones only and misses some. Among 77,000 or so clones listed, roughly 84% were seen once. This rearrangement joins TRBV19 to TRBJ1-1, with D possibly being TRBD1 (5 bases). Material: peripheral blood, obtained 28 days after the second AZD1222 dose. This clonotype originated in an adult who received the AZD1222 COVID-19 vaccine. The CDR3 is CATNQGAEAFF. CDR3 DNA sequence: TGTGCCACAAACCAGGGAGCTGAAGCTTTCTTT.